The TCR beta chain described here comes from a study of blood T cell repertoires in COVID-19 (dated by TCRdb to 2019 to 2021). With respect to the entire study: Samples from collaborators originated in the United States, Italy and Spain and spanned both the acute and convalescent phases of COVID-19. The prospective study material was composed of cDNA or gDNA derived from T cells, B-cell-depleted T cells, or PBMCs. Deeply sampled blood TCRbeta repertoires from subjects exposed to, actively infected with, or recovered from COVID-19 were included in the dataset. The repertoires were released in a freely available public database meant as a resource for research on the immune response to SARS-CoV-2. The samples were drawn from two sources: the first 160 participants of the ongoing ImmuneRACE study, and 950 to 1,500 subjects contributed by 6 global collaborators. The sample metadata nearly always contained a de-identified subject ID, COVID-19 status, age in years and sex. HLA class I and class II types, where available, came from metadata supplied by the sample provider rather than from assay-based typing. What the study reported, not specific to this receptor: How much clinical and demographic metadata was included differed by source and by participant, and the metadata was provided uncurated.

For CDR1 and CDR2, the germline V gene lists SGHRS and YFSETQ. Counted from cysteine to phenylalanine, this CDR3 has 14 amino acids. Left in the record is the CDR3 DNA by itself, 42 bases read in frame from the first base. Trimmed from V: 4 bases; trimmed from J: 5 bases; junction bases lacking a gene match: 4. TCRbeta CDR3 regions were amplified from genomic DNA using the immunoSEQ Assay, a bias-controlled multiplex PCR. Regarding the original processing steps: The number of nucleated cells in each sample was estimated by amplification of reference gene primers within the assay. Sequence reads were collapsed and filtered to measure the absolute abundance of every unique TCRbeta CDR3 rearrangement. Productive Simpson clonality was computed per sample as the square root of Simpson's diversity index over productive rearrangements. TCRdb's version of the immuneACCESS table is confined to in-frame rearrangements and falls short of the full clone set. An unresolved V gene accounts for under half of the shortfall where checked; the remainder is of unknown origin. V and J calls and clone size come straight from that table; D and trimming were deduced from the DNA. The sample table records 20,000 to 30,000 clones; 70% to 90% of these occur just once. The ten largest clones represent more than 2% of the sample.

At one collaborating source in Seattle, patients were enrolled during active infection and were followed longitudinally through the course of disease. Each collaborating institution followed its own protocols to collect whole blood in K2EDTA tubes. For TCRbeta analysis, collaborator samples were shipped as frozen whole blood, as isolated PBMCs, or as DNA extracted from either sample type. Of note for this clone: This receptor's antigen is unknown. No clone much larger than this one lies a single base away; base qualities are absent.

Recombination connected TRBV5-1 to TRBJ1-4; 8 of the junction bases match TRBD1. Sequences were obtained from peripheral blood. The TCR originated in a woman between 65 and 79 years old with COVID-19, enrolled during active disease. The DNA reads as follows: TGCGCCAGCAGCACGGGACAGGCGAATGAAAAACTGTTTTTT. Its protein is CASSTGQANEKLFF.